Each of the 27 T cell receptor beta chains below was sequenced from the same sample in a study of blood T cells in healthy people across ages. For the second PCR, which ran for about 7 to 11 cycles, a sample-barcoded 5' primer and a J-beta primer mix were used. TCRdb analysed the 5' RACE reads with MiXCR anew, one entry per CDR3 protein. The sample has some 760,000 distinct CDR3 sequences, about 25% seen once. These data were likewise used in another study, on T cells of mothers and their children.

What was sequenced was blood. These receptor sequences come from a boy younger than 18 in good health.

This sequence joins TRBV15 and TRBJ2-1; 11 bases map to TRBD2. Losses at the gene ends were 7 bases for V and 5 bases for J; bases not matched to a gene: 4. Germline CDR1 LNHNV, CDR2 YYDKDF (reference sequence). This CDR3 region has 14 residues. In nucleotides, the CDR3 is TGTGCCACCAAAATAGCGGGAGGGAACAATGAGCAGTTCTTC. Protein product: CATKIAGGNNEQFF.

In its sample, this clonotype was seen a few times. V and J are TRBV7-9 and TRBJ2-3; TRBD1 matches 11 bases. The CDR3 totals 16 residues. With 2 bases clipped from V and 5 bases from J, the junction kept 6 bases outside the gene matches. Germline V gene lookup returns CDR1 SEHNR and CDR2 FQNEAQ (reference sequence). The chain's CDR3 is CASSLLDRGLGDTQYF. In DNA, the CDR3 is TGTGCCAGCAGCTTACTGGACAGGGGGCTTGGAGATACGCAGTATTTT.

The chain links TRBV10-1 to TRBJ2-5, with 7 bases that match TRBD1. The closer fit of TRBJ2-1 to the DNA end suggests the J call may be wrong. The CDR3 contains 13 residues. The germline CDR1 and CDR2 sequences are WNHNN and SYGVQD (reference sequence). CDR3 sequence reads: CASSTGTGDEQFF. The CDR3 region has the DNA TGCGCCAGCAGTACCGGCACAGGGGATGAGCAGTTCTTC.

The chain uses TRBV7-9 and TRBJ1-1; no reliable D call. Looked up from germline, CDR1 is SEHNR and CDR2 is FQNEAQ (reference sequence). Trimming removed 3 bases at V and 2 bases at J, with 4 bases between. This CDR3 spans 12 amino acids. The CDR3 is CASSFINTEAFF. The CDR3 nucleotides read TGTGCCAGCAGCTTCATCAACACTGAAGCTTTCTTT.

The rearrangement joins TRBV9 to TRBJ1-4; 7 nucleotides agree with TRBD1. The V gene end was trimmed by 4 bases and the J gene end by 8 bases; junction bases not matched to a gene: 11. The CDR3 runs to 15 residues. Per the germline V gene, CDR1 is SGDLS and CDR2 is YYNGEE. The CDR3, as DNA: TGTGCCAGCAGCCCCCAGGGACAGTCGGACGAAAAACTGTTTTTT. Translation: CASSPQGQSDEKLFF.

This clonotype showed up just a few times. The chain is built from TRBV20-1 and TRBJ2-5; D is unclear. V dropped 6 bases and J dropped 1 base, with 12 bases sitting between them. The CDR3 consists of 13 residues. The germline gives CDR1 DFQATT, CDR2 SNEGSKA (reference sequence). CDR3 DNA: TGCAGTGCCCAGTCCGAATCCCAAGAGACCCAGTACTTC. Translating gives CSAQSESQETQYF.

This sequence joins TRBV5-1 and TRBJ1-4; D uncertain. CDR3 length: 16 amino acids. Deletions cut 0 bases from V and 8 bases from J, with 17 bases between. The germline V gene has CDR1 SGHRS and CDR2 YFSETQ. CDR3 nucleotide sequence: TGCGCCAGCAGCTTGGGGGCTCAACGAGGTGGGGAAAAACTGTTTTTT. Amino acids: CASSLGAQRGGEKLFF.

The chain uses TRBV5-1 and TRBJ2-5; a weak D match, TRBD1 (5 bases). CDR3 length: 14 amino acids. Trimming pared 0 bases from V and 5 bases from J, leaving 11 bases between. Germline CDR1 reads SGHRS; CDR2 reads YFSETQ. Here the CDR3 DNA reads TGCGCCAGCAGCTTGGCAGGGTCGATGGAGACCCAGTACTTC. Its protein is CASSLAGSMETQYF.

As DNA, the CDR3 is TGTGCCAGCAGCTATCTGGTCCACGAGCAGTACTTC. Encoded protein: CASSYLVHEQYF. J is TRBJ2-1 and V is TRBV11-3; no clear D gene. With the DNA end fitting TRBJ2-7 better, the J assignment may be wrong. The CDR3 consists of 12 residues. CDR1 and CDR2 from the germline V gene are SGHNT and YENEEA.

There are a few counts of this clonotype. The chain couples TRBV4-1 to TRBJ2-7; D perhaps matches TRBD1 (6 bases). Germline V gene sequence: CDR1 MGHRA, CDR2 YSYEKL. The CDR3 runs to 14 residues. V lost 0 bases, J lost 5 bases, and 11 bases lay in between. CDR3 DNA sequence: TGCGCCAGCAGCCAAGATATGGGGGCGGACGAGCAGTACTTC. It encodes CASSQDMGADEQYF.

This chain links TRBV9 with TRBJ2-5; D call uncertain. With the DNA end fitting TRBJ2-1 better, the J assignment may be wrong. CDR3 size: 16 residues. Germline V gene lookup returns CDR1 SGDLS and CDR2 YYNGEE. This CDR3 reads CASSVGWSGPNNEQFF. CDR3 nucleotides: TGTGCCAGCAGCGTAGGGTGGTCAGGCCCTAACAATGAGCAGTTCTTC.

The gene calls are TRBV12-3 or TRBV12-4 and TRBJ1-3, with no clear D. The V end lost 3 bases, the J end lost 1 base, and 7 bases lay between the germline ends. This CDR3 spans 14 amino acids. CDR3 amino acids: CASSFQQSGNTIYF. In DNA, the CDR3 is TGTGCCAGCAGTTTTCAACAGTCTGGAAACACCATATATTTT.

This clonotype was seen more than once but under ten times. The chain joins TRBV12-3 or TRBV12-4 to TRBJ1-2; perhaps TRBD1 as D (6 bases). This CDR3 has 12 amino acids. The V gene lost 6 bases and the J gene lost 8 bases, with 13 bases spanning the gap. The CDR3 protein is CASSSGDRGYTF. The CDR3 DNA is TGTGCCAGCAGCTCAGGGGATAGGGGCTACACCTTC.

For this clonotype: This could be a read error, since a much larger clone is one nucleotide away. The chain is built from TRBV24-1 and TRBJ1-1; D remains ambiguous. Per the germline V gene, CDR1 is KGHDR and CDR2 is SFDVKD. The CDR3 is 12 amino acids. V lost 4 bases and J lost 2, with 4 bases in between. Written as DNA, the CDR3 is TGTGCCACCAGTGAGGAAAACACTGAAGCTTTCTTT. Translation gives CATSEENTEAFF.

V and J are TRBV12-3 or TRBV12-4 and TRBJ2-1, with 8 bases fitting TRBD2. V gave up 1 base and J gave up 7 bases; unmatched junction bases: 6. The length of the CDR3 is 15 residues. CDR3 sequence (DNA): TGTGCCAGCAGTTTAGTTCCACTAGCGGTGAATGAGCAGTTCTTC. This sequence encodes CASSLVPLAVNEQFF.

The sample holds a few counts of this clonotype. The chain joins TRBV5-1 to TRBJ2-1; D is ambiguous. The J call may be in error: the DNA end matches TRBJ2-7 better. CDR1 is SGHRS, CDR2 YFSETQ, per germline. This CDR3 comprises 15 residues. Written as DNA, the CDR3 is TGCGCCAGCAGCCTCGGGCAAGGGATTATCTACGAGCAGTACTTC. Amino acids: CASSLGQGIIYEQYF.

The chain is built from TRBV19 and TRBJ2-5, with D perhaps being TRBD1 or TRBD2 (5 bases each). The DNA end is more similar to TRBJ2-1, so the J call may be wrong. The germline CDR1 and CDR2 sequences are LNHDA and SQIVND (reference sequence). The CDR3 is made up of 14 amino acids. CDR3 in DNA: TGTGCCAGTAGTTTGGGGACCTTGAACAATGAGCAGTTCTTC. Translated, it gives CASSLGTLNNEQFF.

This rearrangement joins TRBV6-5 to TRBJ2-5; 8 bases match TRBD2. Per the germline V gene, CDR1 is MNHEY and CDR2 is SVGAGI. This CDR3 has 16 residues. Trimming removed 7 bases from V and 4 bases from J; junction bases left unmatched: 14. CDR3 in amino acids: CASTQMGGLAGETQYF. The DNA for the CDR3 is TGTGCCAGCACCCAAATGGGTGGGCTAGCGGGAGAGACCCAGTACTTC.

In the case of this clonotype: Being one base from a much bigger clone, this may be a read error. The V and J genes are TRBV7-9 and TRBJ2-3; 8 bases align to TRBD2. The CDR3 is 16 amino acids. CDR1 and CDR2 (germline): SEHNR, FQNEAQ (reference sequence). The CDR3 sequence: CASSPTPGGDTDTRYF. CDR3 DNA: TGTGCCAGCAGCCCGACCCCGGGGGGGGACACAGATACGCGGTATTTT.

This sequence joins TRBV4-2 and TRBJ1-6; D uncertain. This CDR3 region has 16 residues. CDR1 and CDR2 (germline): LGHNA, YNFKEQ. V lost 1 base and J 0 bases, leaving 7 bases between the germline ends. The CDR3 DNA follows: TGTGCCAGCAGCCAAGTGGACGTCTCCTATAATTCACCCCTCCACTTT. This encodes CASSQVDVSYNSPLHF.

J is TRBJ2-5 and V is TRBV6-2 or TRBV6-3, with D unclear. The length of the CDR3 is 12 residues. Trimming took 2 bases from V and 5 from J, leaving 6 bases between them. In germline, CDR1 is MNHEY, CDR2 SVGEGT. The CDR3 DNA follows: TGTGCCAGCAGTTACCCGTACGAGACCCAGTACTTC. This gives the protein CASSYPYETQYF.

This clonotype has a single count. This chain connects TRBV28 to TRBJ2-2; D gene unclear. Germline lookup yields CDR1 MDHEN and CDR2 SYDVKM. This CDR3 contains 14 residues. Between the trimmed V and J ends, which lost 3 bases and 3 bases, there was a span of 8 bases. The CDR3 DNA reads as TGTGCCAGCAGTTTCCGGGCTTACACCGGGGAGCTGTTTTTT. Its translation is CASSFRAYTGELFF. Variable domain in full (rest from reference TRBV28 and TRBJ2-2): DVKVTQSSRYLVKRTGEKVFLECVQDMDHENMFWYRQDPGLGLRLIYFSYDVKMKEKGDIPEGYSVSREKKERFSLILESASTNQTSMYLCASSFRAYTGELFFGEGSRLTVL.

This clonotype has only a few counts. The rearrangement links TRBV6-1 to TRBJ2-4, with 7 bases aligning to TRBD1. Germline CDR1 and CDR2: MNHNS and SASEGT. The CDR3 has 16 amino acids. The junction had 14 bases not matched to a gene; V was cut back by 3 bases and J by 9 bases. CDR3 in amino acids: CASSEGSTGPLGIQYF. The CDR3 bases are TGTGCCAGCAGTGAGGGCTCGACAGGGCCCCTCGGCATTCAGTACTTC.

This clonotype was observed a handful of times. This chain links TRBV6-6 with TRBJ2-3; 8 nucleotides line up with TRBD1. CDR1 and CDR2 (germline): MNHNY, SVGAGI (reference sequence). The ends lost 4 bases at V and 11 bases at J; junction bases unmatched: 2. CDR3 length equals 11 residues. The CDR3 DNA reads as TGTGCCAGCAGTTCTGGACAGGGGCAGTATTTT. Protein product: CASSSGQGQYF.

This clonotype came up a few times. V and J are TRBV6-5 and TRBJ2-7; 8 nucleotides match TRBD1. Germline CDR1 and CDR2: MNHEY and SVGAGI. The V segment lost 6 bases and the J segment 2 bases; nucleotides outside the gene matches: 0. The CDR3 sequence is 12 residues long. This CDR3 is CASRTGAYEQYF. The CDR3 bases are TGTGCCAGCAGGACAGGGGCCTACGAGCAGTACTTC.

This clonotype was counted only a few times. The genes are TRBV29-1 and TRBJ2-1; 7 positions agree with TRBD1. CDR1 is SQVTM, CDR2 ANQGSEA, per germline. This CDR3 has 13 amino acids. The CDR3 reads CNIPDDRDPEQFF. CDR3 nucleotide sequence: TGCAACATTCCGGATGACAGGGACCCTGAGCAGTTCTTC.

The CDR3 protein is CATSREGVRNGYTF. The CDR3 coding sequence is TGTGCCACCAGCAGAGAGGGGGTGAGGAATGGCTACACCTTC. The chain employs TRBV15 and TRBJ1-2; TRBD1 is a possible D gene (5 bases). With 0 bases removed from V and 6 bases from J, the gap between germline ends came to 11 bases. This CDR3 is built from 14 residues. Germline assignment: CDR1 LNHNV and CDR2 YYDKDF (reference sequence).